This is a list of T cell receptor beta chains from one sample in a study of beta chain features in type 1 diabetes. Profiling relied on immunoSEQ multiplex PCR, and the TCRdb table lists in-frame clones only, not all of them. The table lists around 500,000 clones, roughly 11% of them singletons. The sequenced sample was naive CD4+ T cells from blood. The receptors derive from a woman younger than 35 in good health. CDR3s include the opening cysteine and the closing phenylalanine or tryptophan. The D gene is left open where the match is weak. Size values are once, few and many counts, or a class for expanded clones, and some rows have none.

TGTGCCACCAGCAGAGATACAGGGAATAGAGCCCAGTACTTC CATSRDTGNRAQYF - TRBV15 - TRBJ2-5
TGCGCCAGCAGCTCCCCGACAGGGGGTGACTATGGCTACACCTTC CASSSPTGGDYGYTF TRBD1 TRBV4-1 - TRBJ1-2
TGTGCCAGCGCAGGGGTCGGAGAAAAACTGTTTTTT CASAGVGEKLFF - TRBV25-1 - TRBJ1-4
TGTGCCAGCAGCCCACTGTCGGCCTCCTACAATGAGCAGTTCTTC CASSPLSASYNEQFF - TRBV7-9 - TRBJ2-1
TGCAGCGTTTTAGAAGGGAACTATGGCTACACCTTC CSVLEGNYGYTF - TRBV29-1 - TRBJ1-2
TGTGCCGCTTTGCGGGCGGACGGCAATGAGCAGTTCTTC CAALRADGNEQFF - TRBV6-5 - TRBJ2-1
TGTGCCAGCAGCGTAGGACTAGCCGAGAATGAGCAGTTCTTC CASSVGLAENEQFF TRBD2 TRBV9 - TRBJ2-1
TGTGCCAGCAGTCCTGGGACCCCGGGAGAGACCCAGTACTTC CASSPGTPGETQYF - TRBV6-5 few TRBJ2-5
TGTGCCAGCAGTTTATTAGGTCCCGGAAACACCATATATTTT CASSLLGPGNTIYF - TRBV28 few TRBJ1-3
TGTGCCAGCAGCCTCGGGGCAGGGATGTACGAGCAGTACTTC CASSLGAGMYEQYF - TRBV7-9 few TRBJ2-7
TGTGCCAGCAGCTTAGAGGGCGGGGGGAGGCAAGAGACCCAGTACTTC CASSLEGGGRQETQYF TRBD2 TRBV7-2 few TRBJ2-5
TGTGCCAGCAGCGCTCCGCGGGCTGCCGACTATGGCTACACCTTC CASSAPRAADYGYTF - TRBV7-2 - TRBJ1-2
TGTGCCAGCAGCTTAGTGGGCAGACACAATGAGCAGTTCTTC CASSLVGRHNEQFF - TRBV7-2 few TRBJ2-1
TGTGCCAGCAGCCCGCCGGGAGCATATTCACCCCTCCACTTT CASSPPGAYSPLHF - TRBV14 few TRBJ1-6
TGTGCCAGTAGTCCCACAGGGGGCATTCGGAATGAGCAGTTCTTC CASSPTGGIRNEQFF TRBD1 TRBV19 - TRBJ2-1
TGTGCCAGCAGCGCGAATCACAGGTACGAGCAGTACTTC CASSANHRYEQYF - TRBV13 - TRBJ2-7
TGTGCCACCCGAGCCGGGAACTCCTACAATGAGCAGTTCTTC CATRAGNSYNEQFF - TRBV2 few TRBJ2-1
TGCAGCGTGGACTTGGGGCGAGATACGCAGTATTTT CSVDLGRDTQYF - TRBV29-1 - TRBJ2-3
TGTGCCAGCAGGTCCAGCGGGGCCTACGAGCAGTACTTC CASRSSGAYEQYF TRBD2 TRBV5-4 few TRBJ2-7
TGCAGCGTGAAATTTAGCGGGAGACTCGGTGAGCAGTTCTTC CSVKFSGRLGEQFF TRBD2 TRBV29-1 - TRBJ2-1
TGTGCCAGCAGTGTATCAGGGCACACCGGGGAGCTGTTTTTT CASSVSGHTGELFF - TRBV6-1 few TRBJ2-2
TGTGCCAGCTTGTTTTACAATGAGCAGTTCTTC CASLFYNEQFF - TRBV28 - TRBJ2-1
TGTGCCAGCAGCCAACTAGCGGTTATCACCGGGGAGCTGTTTTTT CASSQLAVITGELFF TRBD2 TRBV14 few TRBJ2-2
TGCAGCGCCAAAGCCGGGACAGGGATTAATGAGCAGTTCTTC CSAKAGTGINEQFF TRBD1 TRBV29-1 - TRBJ2-1
TGCGCCAGCAGTCATAGCGGGACGGTAGATACGCAGTATTTT CASSHSGTVDTQYF TRBD2 TRBV10-2 - TRBJ2-3
TGTGCCAGCAGCCCGGGGGGGTCTGGGGCCAACGTCCTGACTTTC CASSPGGSGANVLTF TRBD2 TRBV11-2 few TRBJ2-6
TGTGCCAGCAGCTTACTTACGGGCTACAATGAGCAGTTCTTC CASSLLTGYNEQFF - TRBV7-2 few TRBJ2-1
TGCGCCAGCAGCCTCTACAGGGGTGACAATGAGCAGTTCTTC CASSLYRGDNEQFF TRBD1 TRBV4-1 few TRBJ2-1
TGTGCCAGCAGCTTAGTTGCGGGGGACCAAGAGACCCAGTACTTC CASSLVAGDQETQYF TRBD2 TRBV7-9 - TRBJ2-5
TGCAGCGTCCGGGACAGCCTACTCTACACCTTC CSVRDSLLYTF TRBD1 TRBV29-1 - TRBJ1-2
TGTGCCAGCAGCTTGAGGGGCAGGGGGACTTATGGCTACACCTTC CASSLRGRGTYGYTF TRBD1 TRBV7-2 - TRBJ1-2
TGTGCCAGCAGCGAGCAGGACACCGGGGAGCTGTTTTTT CASSEQDTGELFF - TRBV9 - TRBJ2-2
TGTGCCAGCAGCTCTCTCCGGGACAGTACCTATGGCTACACCTTC CASSSLRDSTYGYTF TRBD1 TRBV11-2 few TRBJ1-2
TGTGCCAGTAGTCCCGGACAGGGAACTTGGTACCAAGAGACCCAGTACTTC CASSPGQGTWYQETQYF TRBD1 TRBV19 - TRBJ2-5
TGTGCCACACAAGGGGGCCACGGAAACATTCAGTACTTC CATQGGHGNIQYF TRBD1 TRBV10-3 - TRBJ2-4
TGTGCCAGCAGTTTAACAGGAGGAGGCTACACCTTC CASSLTGGGYTF - TRBV27 - TRBJ1-2
TGTGCCAGCAGCTCAGGACAGGGCGGTCCTCTGGGGACCCAGTACTTC CASSSGQGGPLGTQYF TRBD1 TRBV7-6 few TRBJ2-5
TGTGCCAGCAGCTGGACGGGGGGCGCGGCCACTGAAGCTTTCTTT CASSWTGGAATEAFF - TRBV7-9 - TRBJ1-1
TGCAGCGTTGAAGGGCCGACCGGGGGCAACACTGAAGCTTTCTTT CSVEGPTGGNTEAFF - TRBV29-1 few TRBJ1-1
TGTGCCAGCAGCGTAGGGTCCGGTAACGGGGGAACGGCCCAGCATTTT CASSVGSGNGGTAQHF - TRBV9 few TRBJ1-5
TGTGCCAGCAGCTCCCCCGGCGGGGGAAGGGGAGACGCAGATACGCAGTATTTT CASSSPGGGRGDADTQYF TRBD2 TRBV7-2 - TRBJ2-3
TGTGCCTGGAAAGTAGACAGACCCTACGAGCAGTACTTC CAWKVDRPYEQYF - TRBV30 - TRBJ2-7
TGTGCCAGCAGCCCCCCCGGGAACACCGGGGAGCTGTTTTTT CASSPPGNTGELFF - TRBV7-2 few TRBJ2-2
TGTGCCAGCTCACCACCATCTCGGGAGGGCCACGAGCAGTACTTC CASSPPSREGHEQYF TRBD2 TRBV18 few TRBJ2-7
TGCGCCAGCAGCCGGACTCCACAGGGGATTCAAGAGACCCAGTACTTC CASSRTPQGIQETQYF TRBD1 TRBV4-1 few TRBJ2-5